The TCR beta chain described here comes from a study of regulatory T cells in long-lasting Graves disease. Findings and caveats of the study: TCR diversity in persistent Graves' patients was below that of newly diagnosed ones. More public clonotypes were shared by persistent patients (around 3,000) than by new patients (roughly 930).

This clonotype was counted ten times or more. The target antigen is unknown. The V end lost 5 bases, the J end lost 5 bases, and 15 bases lay between the germline ends. The CDR3 runs 14 residues. Germline V gene sequence: CDR1 DFQATT, CDR2 SNEGSKA (reference sequence). The time point was: newly diagnosed GD, antithyroid drugs for less than 3 months. Extracted PBMC RNA gave rise to the TCR library. The TCR beta library used iRepertoire HTBI primers with Arm-PCR amplification of CDR3. In TCRdb, the multiplex PCR reads were re-called with MiXCR into one record per CDR3 protein. The sample lists some 450,000 distinct CDR3 sequences, about 16% seen once, with around 11% in the top ten. These records were also assigned to another study, of T cells in Graves' hyperthyroidism and ophthalmopathy.

The gene calls are TRBV20-1 and TRBJ1-4; the D is unclear. The receptor comes from a woman between 25 and 40 years old with Graves disease. Sequenced material: peripheral blood mononuclear cells (PBMCs), taken at new diagnosis, from a patient treated with antithyroid drugs. The CDR3 region is CSALCGRENEKLFF. The CDR3 DNA reads as TGCAGTGCTTTGTGCGGTCGGGAGAATGAAAAACTGTTTTTT.